This T cell receptor beta chain was retrieved from a study of siplizumab effects on memory and regulatory T cells. General observations from the study: A naive or memory phenotype could not be assigned to roughly 75-95% of the proliferating CD4+ or CD8+ clones.

Here immunoSEQ multiplex PCR was the method, and the copy in TCRdb shows in-frame clones only, minus some. The repertoire includes 100,000 or so clones, under 95% of them detected once, and around 0.68% sits in the top ten. Trimming cost V 4 bases and J 2 bases; bases outside gene matches: 17. Germline-derived CDR1 and CDR2 are SGHTS and YDEGEE. The CDR3 covers 19 residues. As to this clone: Its target is not known.

This clonotype was sampled from a human donor in good health. This sequence joins TRBV5-8 and TRBJ1-5, with 8 bases that match TRBD1. Sequencing used Tregs sorted from blood. The DNA of the CDR3 is TGTGCCAGCAGCCCTGTGGGGCCGGGGGGACAGGAACGCAATCAGCCCCAGCATTTT. This sequence encodes CASSPVGPGGQERNQPQHF. Using reference TRBV5-8 and TRBJ1-5 for the parts outside the CDR3, the full variable domain is EAGVTQSPTHLIKTRGQQATLRCSPISGHTSVYWYQQALGLGLQFLLWYDEGEERNRGNFPPRFSGRQFPNYSSELNVNALELEDSALYLCASSPVGPGGQERNQPQHFGDGTRLSIL.